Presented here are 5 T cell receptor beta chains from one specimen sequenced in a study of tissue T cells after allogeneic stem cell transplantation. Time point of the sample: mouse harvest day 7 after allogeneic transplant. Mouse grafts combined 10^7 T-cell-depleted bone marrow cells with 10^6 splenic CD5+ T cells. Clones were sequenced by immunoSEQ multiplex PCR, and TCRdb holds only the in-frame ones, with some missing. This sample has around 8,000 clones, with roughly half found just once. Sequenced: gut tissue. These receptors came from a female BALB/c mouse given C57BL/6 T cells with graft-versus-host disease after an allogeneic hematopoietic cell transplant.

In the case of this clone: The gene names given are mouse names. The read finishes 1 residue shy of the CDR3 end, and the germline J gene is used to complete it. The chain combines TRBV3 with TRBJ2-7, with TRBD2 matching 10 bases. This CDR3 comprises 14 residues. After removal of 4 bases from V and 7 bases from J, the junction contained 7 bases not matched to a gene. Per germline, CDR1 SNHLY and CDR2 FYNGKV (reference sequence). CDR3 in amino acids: CASSYDWGAGEQYF. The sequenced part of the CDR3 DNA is TGTGCCAGCAGCTACGACTGGGGGGCGGGGGAACAGTAC.

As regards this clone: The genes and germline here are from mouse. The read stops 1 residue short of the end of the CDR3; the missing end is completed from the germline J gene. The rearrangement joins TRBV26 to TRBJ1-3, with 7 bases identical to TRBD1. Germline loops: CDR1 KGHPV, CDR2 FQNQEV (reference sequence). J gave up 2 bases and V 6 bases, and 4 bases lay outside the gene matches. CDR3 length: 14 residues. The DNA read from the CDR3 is TGTGCCAGCAGGGCGACAGGGACTGGAAATACGCTCTAT. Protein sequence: CASRATGTGNTLY. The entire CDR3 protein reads CASRATGTGNTLYF.

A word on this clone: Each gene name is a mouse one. CDR3 bases read: TGTGCCAGCAGTCGCTGGGGTTATGAACAGTAC. This gives the protein CASSRWGYEQY. The full CDR3 sequence reads CASSRWGYEQYF. The chain recombines TRBV26 with TRBJ2-7; D may be TRBD2 (6 bases). The read gets to within 1 residue of the CDR3 end, and the germline J gene fills in the rest. This CDR3 comprises 12 residues. With 4 bases removed from V and 4 bases from J, the gap between germline ends came to 8 bases. CDR1 is KGHPV and CDR2 is FQNQEV in the germline V gene (reference sequence).

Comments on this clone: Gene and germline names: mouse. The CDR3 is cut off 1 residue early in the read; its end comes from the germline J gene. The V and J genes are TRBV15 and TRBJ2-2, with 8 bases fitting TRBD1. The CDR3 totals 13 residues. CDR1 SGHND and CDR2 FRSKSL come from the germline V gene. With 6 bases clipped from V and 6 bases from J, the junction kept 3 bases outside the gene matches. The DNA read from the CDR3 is TGTGCCAGCAGCTTGGACAGGGCCGGGCAGCTCTAC. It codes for CASSLDRAGQLY. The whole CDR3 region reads CASSLDRAGQLYF.

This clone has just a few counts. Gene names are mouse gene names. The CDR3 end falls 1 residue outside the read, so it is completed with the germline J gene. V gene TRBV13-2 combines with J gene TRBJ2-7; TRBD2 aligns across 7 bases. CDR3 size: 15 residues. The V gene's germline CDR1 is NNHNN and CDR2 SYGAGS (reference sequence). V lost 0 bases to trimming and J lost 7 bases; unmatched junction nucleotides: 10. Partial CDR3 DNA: TGTGCCAGCGGTGATGCCGGCCTGGGGGTCGGGGAACAGTAC. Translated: CASGDAGLGVGEQY. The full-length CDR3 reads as CASGDAGLGVGEQYF.